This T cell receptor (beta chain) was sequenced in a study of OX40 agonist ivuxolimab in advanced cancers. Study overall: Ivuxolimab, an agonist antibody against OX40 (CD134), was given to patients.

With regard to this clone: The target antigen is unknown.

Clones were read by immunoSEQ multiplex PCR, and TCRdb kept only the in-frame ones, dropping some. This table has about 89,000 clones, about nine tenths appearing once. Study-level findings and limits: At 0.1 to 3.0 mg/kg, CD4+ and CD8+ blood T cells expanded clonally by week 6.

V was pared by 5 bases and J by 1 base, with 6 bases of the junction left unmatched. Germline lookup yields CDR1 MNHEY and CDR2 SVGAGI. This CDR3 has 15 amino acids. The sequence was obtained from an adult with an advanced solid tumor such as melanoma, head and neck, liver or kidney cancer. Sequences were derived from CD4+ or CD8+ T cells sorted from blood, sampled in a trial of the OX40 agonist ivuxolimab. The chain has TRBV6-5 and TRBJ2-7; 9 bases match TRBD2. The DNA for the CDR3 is TGTGCCAGCAGTCCCCGGACTAGCGATTCCTACGAGCAGTACTTC. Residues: CASSPRTSDSYEQYF.